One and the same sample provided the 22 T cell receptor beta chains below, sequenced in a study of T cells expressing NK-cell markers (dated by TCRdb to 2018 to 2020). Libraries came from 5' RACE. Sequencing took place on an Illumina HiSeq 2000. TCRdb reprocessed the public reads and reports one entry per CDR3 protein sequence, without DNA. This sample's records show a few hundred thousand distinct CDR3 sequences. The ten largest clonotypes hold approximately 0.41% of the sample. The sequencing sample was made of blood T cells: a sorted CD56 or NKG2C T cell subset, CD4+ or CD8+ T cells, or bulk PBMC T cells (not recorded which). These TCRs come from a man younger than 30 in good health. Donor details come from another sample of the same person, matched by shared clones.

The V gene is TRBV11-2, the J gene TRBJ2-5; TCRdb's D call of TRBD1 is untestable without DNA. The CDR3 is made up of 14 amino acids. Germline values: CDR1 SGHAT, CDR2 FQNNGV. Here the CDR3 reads CASSWGRQQETQYF.

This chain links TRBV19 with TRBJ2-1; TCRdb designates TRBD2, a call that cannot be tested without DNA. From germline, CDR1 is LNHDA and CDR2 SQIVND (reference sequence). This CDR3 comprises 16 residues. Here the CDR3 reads CASSIGGTRNRDEQFF. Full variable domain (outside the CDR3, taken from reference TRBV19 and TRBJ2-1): DGGITQSPKYLFRKEGQNVTLSCEQNLNHDAMYWYRQDPGQGLRLIYYSQIVNDFQKGDIAEGYSVSREKKESFPLTVTSAQKNPTAFYLCASSIGGTRNRDEQFFGPGTRLTVL.

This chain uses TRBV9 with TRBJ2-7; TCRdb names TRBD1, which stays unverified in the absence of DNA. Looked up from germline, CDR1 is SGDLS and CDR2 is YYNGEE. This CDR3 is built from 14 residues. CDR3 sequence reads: CASSGGAVPYEQYF.

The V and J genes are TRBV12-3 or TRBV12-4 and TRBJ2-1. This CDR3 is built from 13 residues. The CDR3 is CASSVGSYNEQFF.

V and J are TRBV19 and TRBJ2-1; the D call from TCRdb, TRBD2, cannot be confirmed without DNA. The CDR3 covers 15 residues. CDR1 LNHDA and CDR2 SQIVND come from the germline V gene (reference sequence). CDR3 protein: CASSLTSGRKYEQFF. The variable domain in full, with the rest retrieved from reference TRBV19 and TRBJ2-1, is DGGITQSPKYLFRKEGQNVTLSCEQNLNHDAMYWYRQDPGQGLRLIYYSQIVNDFQKGDIAEGYSVSREKKESFPLTVTSAQKNPTAFYLCASSLTSGRKYEQFFGPGTRLTVL.

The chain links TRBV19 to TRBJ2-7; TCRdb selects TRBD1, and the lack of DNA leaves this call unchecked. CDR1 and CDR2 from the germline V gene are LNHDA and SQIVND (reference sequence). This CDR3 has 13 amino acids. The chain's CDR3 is CASSLTGTSEQYF.

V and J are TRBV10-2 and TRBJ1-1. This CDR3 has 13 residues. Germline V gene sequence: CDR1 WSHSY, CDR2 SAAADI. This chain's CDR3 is CASRGRMNTEAFF.

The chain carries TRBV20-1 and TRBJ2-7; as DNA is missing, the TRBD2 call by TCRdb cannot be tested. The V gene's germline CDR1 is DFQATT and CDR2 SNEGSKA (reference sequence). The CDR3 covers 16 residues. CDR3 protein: CSARNRENGGLGEQYF.

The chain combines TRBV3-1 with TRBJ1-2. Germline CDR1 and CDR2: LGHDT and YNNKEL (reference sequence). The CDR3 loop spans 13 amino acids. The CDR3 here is CASSPPSVYGYTF.

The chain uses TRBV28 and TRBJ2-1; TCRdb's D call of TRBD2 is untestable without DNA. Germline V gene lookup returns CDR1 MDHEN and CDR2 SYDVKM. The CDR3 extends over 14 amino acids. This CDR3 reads CASSSGTRPNEQFF.

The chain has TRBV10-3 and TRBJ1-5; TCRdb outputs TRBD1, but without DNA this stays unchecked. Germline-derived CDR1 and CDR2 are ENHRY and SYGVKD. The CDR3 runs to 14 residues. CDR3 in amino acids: CAISDHRGNQPQHF.

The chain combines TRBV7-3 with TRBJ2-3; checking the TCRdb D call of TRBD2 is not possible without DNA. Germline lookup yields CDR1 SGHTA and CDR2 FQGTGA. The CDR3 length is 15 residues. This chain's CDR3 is CASSATSGYTDTQYF.

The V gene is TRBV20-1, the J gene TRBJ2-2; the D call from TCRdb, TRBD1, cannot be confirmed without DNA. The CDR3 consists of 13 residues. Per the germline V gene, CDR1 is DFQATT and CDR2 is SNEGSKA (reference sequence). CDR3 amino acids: CSASRQGTGELFF.

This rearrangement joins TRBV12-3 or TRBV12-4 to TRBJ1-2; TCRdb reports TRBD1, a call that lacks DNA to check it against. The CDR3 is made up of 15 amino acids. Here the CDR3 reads CASSPSRSGSYGYTF.

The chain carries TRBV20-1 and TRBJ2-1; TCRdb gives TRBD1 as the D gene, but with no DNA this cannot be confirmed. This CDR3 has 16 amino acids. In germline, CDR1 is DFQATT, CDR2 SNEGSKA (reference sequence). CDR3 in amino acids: CSATTPRAGVLGEQFF.

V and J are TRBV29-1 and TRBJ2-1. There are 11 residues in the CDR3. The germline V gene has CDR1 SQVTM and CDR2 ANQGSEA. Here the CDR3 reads CSVDPMGEQFF.

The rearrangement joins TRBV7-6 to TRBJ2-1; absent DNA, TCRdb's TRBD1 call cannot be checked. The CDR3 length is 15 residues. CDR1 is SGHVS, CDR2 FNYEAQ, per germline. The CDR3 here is CASSPETASYNEQFF.

The CDR3 is CASSHQDGTYNEQFF. The chain is built from TRBV4-3 and TRBJ2-1. This CDR3 has 15 residues. Per the germline V gene, CDR1 is LGHNA and CDR2 is YSLEER.

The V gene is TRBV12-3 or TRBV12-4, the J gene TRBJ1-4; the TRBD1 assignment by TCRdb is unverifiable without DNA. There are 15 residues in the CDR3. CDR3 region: CASSLVGGFGGKLFF.

This CDR3 reads CASSQAGGATDTQYF. V gene TRBV3-1 combines with J gene TRBJ2-3; with no DNA, the TCRdb D assignment of TRBD1 cannot be verified. Germline V gives CDR1 LGHDT, CDR2 YNNKEL (reference sequence). The CDR3 is made up of 15 amino acids.

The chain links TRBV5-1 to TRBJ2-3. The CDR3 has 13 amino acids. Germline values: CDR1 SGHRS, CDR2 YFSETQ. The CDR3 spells CASSTAVTDTQYF.

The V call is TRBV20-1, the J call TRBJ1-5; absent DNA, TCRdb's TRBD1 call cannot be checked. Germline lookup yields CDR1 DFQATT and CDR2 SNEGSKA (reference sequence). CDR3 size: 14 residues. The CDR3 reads CSARDWAVNQPQHF.